This T cell receptor beta chain is drawn from a study of blood T cell repertoires in COVID-19. Study at large: Material from acute and convalescent COVID-19 was sourced from the United States, Italy and Spain.

This CDR3 has 15 residues. Germline V lookup: CDR1 MNHEY, CDR2 SVGAGI. With 2 bases removed from V and 4 bases from J, the gap between germline ends came to 14 bases. In this sample, this clone turned up once. Authors' processing steps: Reference gene primers were amplified, and this amplification served to estimate nucleated cell counts. TCRdb's table, derived via immunoSEQ multiplex PCR, lists solely in-frame clones and lacks some. Clonal size and the V and J genes are those of that table, whereas D and trimming came from the DNA. The repertoire includes a few hundred thousand clones, around 89% of them detected once, and around 5.8% sits in the top ten.

The receptor comes from a woman between 45 and 65 years old with COVID-19, enrolled during active disease. The chain combines TRBV6-5 with TRBJ2-5, with D perhaps matching TRBD2 (5 bases). Sequencing input: peripheral blood. The DNA for the CDR3 is TGTGCCAGCAGTTACCGTAGACTACCAAGAGAGACCCAGTACTTC. Translated, it gives CASSYRRLPRETQYF.